These T cell receptor beta chains were read from a single sample in a study of control samples from healthy donors and cancer patients. The table came from immunoSEQ multiplex PCR; TCRdb's copy has only in-frame clones and leaves some out. The sample holds about 160,000 clones, around 90% seen once. The sequenced sample consisted of blood. All receptors derive from a man aged 25-45 years in good health. Both conserved end residues are part of each CDR3. A D gene is named only where the DNA matches it firmly. Clone size is stated in some rows and not others, as once, few, many or a class when expanded.

. TRBJ1-5 TRBV28 . TGTGCCAGCAGTACTCTCCAGGGCGGAGGCAATCAGCCCCAGCATTTT CASSTLQGGGNQPQHF
. TRBJ1-5 TRBV12-3/TRBV12-4 . TGTGCCAGCAGTTTGAGGGGAAATCAGCCCCAGCATTTT CASSLRGNQPQHF
. TRBJ1-5 TRBV4-1 . TGCGCCAGCAGCCAAGGAGGGTACCAGCCCCAGCATTTT CASSQGGYQPQHF
. TRBJ1-6 TRBV12-3/TRBV12-4 . TGTGCCAGCTCGGACAAAAGTAATTCACCCCTCCACTTT CASSDKSNSPLHF
. TRBJ1-1 TRBV5-1 . TGCGCCAGCAGCTTGGGCGGAGCGCGAATGAACACTGAAGCTTTCTTT CASSLGGARMNTEAFF
. TRBJ2-7 TRBV2 . TGTGCCAGAGGGGGTGCTACTGGGTTCTACGAGCAGTACTTC CARGGATGFYEQYF
TRBD2 TRBJ2-2 TRBV11-3 . TGTGCCAGCAGTCCCGGGACTAGCCCCGGGGAGCTGTTTTTT CASSPGTSPGELFF
TRBD2 TRBJ2-1 TRBV5-4 . TGTGCCAGCAGCTTGGGATGGCTAGCGGACAACTACAATGAGCAGTTCTTC CASSLGWLADNYNEQFF
TRBD2 TRBJ2-2 TRBV6-2/TRBV6-3 once TGTGCCAGCAGTTACCCTAGCGGGAGTGGAACCGGGGAGCTGTTTTTT CASSYPSGSGTGELFF
TRBD2 TRBJ2-7 TRBV29-1 . TGCAGCGTTGGGACTAGCGAAGCTCACGAGCAGTACTTC CSVGTSEAHEQYF
TRBD1 TRBJ1-5 TRBV24-1 . TGTGCCACCAGTGCTTCCGGGACAGGGGATCATCAGCCCCAGCATTTT CATSASGTGDHQPQHF
. TRBJ1-5 TRBV28 . TGTGCCAGCAATGGTCAGCCCCAGCATTTT CASNGQPQHF
. TRBJ2-7 TRBV5-6 . TGTGCCAGCAGATCCATAAGCCTACCTTCCTACGAGCAGTACTTC CASRSISLPSYEQYF
. TRBJ2-7 TRBV7-2 . TGTGCCAGCAGAAGAGACAGGCGGACCTACGAGCAGTACTTC CASRRDRRTYEQYF
. TRBJ2-1 TRBV27 . TGTGCCAGCAGTATACCCGGGACTGGCCGTAGTGAGCAGTTCTTC CASSIPGTGRSEQFF
. TRBJ1-1 TRBV7-9 . TGTGCCAGCAGCTTAAGGGAGCGGGGAAACACTGAAGCTTTCTTT CASSLRERGNTEAFF
. TRBJ2-7 TRBV6-2/TRBV6-3 . TGTGCCAGCAGCCGCACAGGGAATGCTGGCGAGCAGTACTTC CASSRTGNAGEQYF
. TRBJ1-5 TRBV11-2 . TGTGCCAGCAGCCCGCTACCAAATCAGCCCCAGCATTTT CASSPLPNQPQHF
. TRBJ1-2 TRBV3-1/TRBV3-2 . TGTGCCAGCAGCCAAGACAGACAGAACTATGGCTACACCTTC CASSQDRQNYGYTF
. TRBJ2-5 TRBV7-7 . TGTGCCAGCAGCCTGGGACTCCGAGAGACCCAGTACTTC CASSLGLRETQYF
. TRBJ1-4 TRBV29-1 . TGCAGCGTTGGATTGGCTAATGAAAAACTGTTTTTT CSVGLANEKLFF
. TRBJ2-2 TRBV15 . TGTGCCACCAGCAGAGGAGACGGGGAGCTGTTTTTT CATSRGDGELFF
. TRBJ1-4 TRBV28 . TGTGCCAGCAGTTTAAAGAGCGGGGGGCGAGGTGAAAAACTGTTTTTT CASSLKSGGRGEKLFF
. TRBJ2-7 TRBV3-1/TRBV3-2 . TGTGCCAGCAGCCAAGACGGGACCTACGAGCAGTACTTC CASSQDGTYEQYF
. TRBJ1-5 TRBV7-4 . TGTGCCAGCCATTTAGAGAGCAATCAGCCCCAGCATTTT CASHLESNQPQHF
TRBD1 TRBJ2-7 TRBV11-1 . TGTGCCAGCAGGCGGACAGGCTATGAGGAGCAGTACTTC CASRRTGYEEQYF
. TRBJ2-7 TRBV7-8 . TGTGCCAGCAGCTTAATCAGGGACGAGCAGTACTTC CASSLIRDEQYF
. TRBJ2-1 TRBV24-1 . TGTGCCACCAGTGATTTGGACCCCTTTGTGGACTCCTACAATGAGCAGTTCTTC CATSDLDPFVDSYNEQFF
TRBD2 TRBJ2-7 TRBV28 . TGTGCCAGCAGCCCACCAACTCCTAGCGGAGTAACCTACGAGCAGTACTTC CASSPPTPSGVTYEQYF
TRBD1 TRBJ2-5 TRBV7-2 . TGTGCCAGCAGCTCAGTGGGACAGACCGCCGAGACCCAGTACTTC CASSSVGQTAETQYF
. TRBJ2-3 TRBV24-1 . TGTGCCACCAGTGATGCAGGGAAAGATACGCAGTATTTT CATSDAGKDTQYF
. TRBJ2-2 TRBV29-1 . TGCAGCGCTGTAAGCCTCCTTGGGAACACCGGGGAGCTGTTTTTT CSAVSLLGNTGELFF
. TRBJ1-4 TRBV12-3/TRBV12-4 once TGTGCCAGCAGTTTAGCAGGAGATGAAAAACTGTTTTTT CASSLAGDEKLFF
. TRBJ1-1 TRBV11-3 once TGTGCCAGCAGCCGGTCTGGTACTGAAGCTTTCTTT CASSRSGTEAFF
. TRBJ1-3 TRBV4-1 . TGCGCCAGCAGCCAAGACCAGTCCCGGGAGCGAAACACCATATATTTT CASSQDQSRERNTIYF
. TRBJ2-7 TRBV7-6 . TGTGCCAGCAGCTTAGAGGAGGGATACTACGAGCAGTACTTC CASSLEEGYYEQYF
. TRBJ1-6 TRBV9 . TGTGCCAGCAGCGTAGAACAGGATAATTCACCCCTCCACTTT CASSVEQDNSPLHF
. TRBJ2-1 TRBV9 . TGTGCCAGCAGCGTAGCTATGGGGGGAACTTACAATGAGCAGTTCTTC CASSVAMGGTYNEQFF
. TRBJ1-4 TRBV28 . TGTGCCAGCAGTGGTGGGGGGGGCACTAATGAAAAACTGTTTTTT CASSGGGGTNEKLFF
TRBD2 TRBJ2-5 TRBV6-4 . TGTCCCCTAGGAGGGGATCCCGGGACTAGCGGTCAAGAGACCCAGTACTTC CPLGGDPGTSGQETQYF
TRBD1 TRBJ2-1 TRBV27 once TGTGCCAGCAGTCTCGACAGGGTTTCCTACAATGAGCAGTTCTTC CASSLDRVSYNEQFF
. TRBJ1-4 TRBV5-5 . TGTGCCAGCAGCCTTTCTCACAGGGCTGGTAATGAAAAACTGTTTTTT CASSLSHRAGNEKLFF
. TRBJ2-1 TRBV27 . TGTGCCAGCAGTTGGGAGTCCTACAATGAGCAGTTCTTC CASSWESYNEQFF
. TRBJ1-1 TRBV5-1 . TGCGCCAGCAGCGTGGGGAAGGCTGAAGCTTTCTTT CASSVGKAEAFF
TRBD1 TRBJ1-4 TRBV4-2 . TGTGCCAGCAGCCAAGAGACAGGGAAAAATGAAAAACTGTTTTTT CASSQETGKNEKLFF
TRBD2 TRBJ2-1 TRBV7-9 . TGTGCCAGCAGTTCAAGCGGGAGCGGACTGAATGAGCAGTTCTTC CASSSSGSGLNEQFF
TRBD1 TRBJ1-6 TRBV25-1 . TGTGCCAGCAGTCGGGGACAGTACAACTCACCCCTCCACTTT CASSRGQYNSPLHF
. TRBJ2-1 TRBV5-5 . TGTGCCAGCAGCTTAGAGGGGCCCTATACTTACGGTGAGCAGTTCTTC CASSLEGPYTYGEQFF
. TRBJ1-5 TRBV19 . TGTGCCAGTAGTATCGAGTTATGGGACAATTTTATCAATCAGCCCCAGCATTTT CASSIELWDNFINQPQHF
TRBD2 TRBJ2-1 TRBV5-1 . TGCGCCAGCAGCCGTAGCGGGGACAATGAGCAGTTCTTC CASSRSGDNEQFF
. TRBJ2-3 TRBV6-6 . TGTGCCAGCATTACGGGGGACACAGATACGCAGTATTTT CASITGDTDTQYF
TRBD1 TRBJ2-7 TRBV29-1 once TGCAGCGCCAGACAGGGGAGCGTCTCGTACGAGCAGTACTTC CSARQGSVSYEQYF
. TRBJ1-2 TRBV7-2 . TGTGCCAGCAGCTGGGGGGGAGGCGGCTACACCTTC CASSWGGGGYTF
. TRBJ1-2 TRBV28 . TGTGCCAGCAGTAGTGGGGGGGTAAATGGCTACACCTTC CASSSGGVNGYTF
. TRBJ2-1 TRBV30 few TGTGCCTGGAGTGTACAGGAGGGTCATGAGCAGTTCTTC CAWSVQEGHEQFF
. TRBJ2-3 TRBV28 . TGTGCCAGCTGTGAGGGGCGCGGCACAGATACGCAGTATTTT CASCEGRGTDTQYF